These 31 T cell receptor beta chains were all obtained from the same sample, sequenced in a study of blood T cells in healthy people across ages (dated by TCRdb to the mid-2010s). The library was built by means of 5' RACE. The sequencing machine was an Illumina HiSeq 2500. A second PCR of roughly 6 to 11 cycles was performed with a sample-barcoded 5' primer and a J-beta primer mix. TCRdb itself trimmed the public reads at Q25 with fastp, ran MiXCR and retained productive beta chains. Each entry is one CDR3 protein sequence, shown with its most common DNA and genes. In this sample the table shows over 1,500,000 distinct CDR3 sequences, around half of which occur a single time. The ten largest clones capture around 2.1% of the sample. Specimen: blood. Every receptor here comes from a woman between 40 and 50 years old in good health.

A few counts support this clonotype. The chain uses TRBV5-6 and TRBJ1-6; D ambiguous. Germline V gene lookup returns CDR1 SGHDT and CDR2 YYEEEE. Trimming removed 0 bases at V and 9 bases at J, with 7 bases between. The length of the CDR3 is 13 residues. CDR3 residues: CASSLADASPLHF. The DNA of the CDR3 is TGTGCCAGCAGCTTGGCAGATGCTTCACCCCTCCACTTT.

The chain employs TRBV29-1 and TRBJ2-5; a possible D gene is TRBD1 (6 bases). V was cut by 4 bases and J by 5 bases, with 17 bases left in between. The CDR3 runs 14 residues. Germline-derived CDR1 and CDR2 are SQVTM and ANQGSEA. The CDR3 reads CSVGDYRVRETQYF. CDR3 sequence (DNA): TGCAGCGTTGGGGATTACAGGGTCAGGGAGACCCAGTACTTC.

In this sample, this clonotype turned up a few times. The chain links TRBV7-9 to TRBJ1-6, with D maybe TRBD1 (5 bases). The germline V gene encodes CDR1 SEHNR and CDR2 FQNEAQ (reference sequence). There are 17 residues in the CDR3. The ends were cut back, 2 bases at V and 5 bases at J, with 16 bases in the middle. DNA for the CDR3: TGTGCCAGCAGCTTATCTCAAGGCACAGGCGATAATTCACCCCTCCACTTT. Amino acids: CASSLSQGTGDNSPLHF.

As concerns this clonotype: An end of the junction does not agree with germline; a read error may underlie this. The rearrangement joins TRBV28 to TRBJ2-7, with 9 bases identical to TRBD2. Germline lookup yields CDR1 MDHEN and CDR2 SYDVKM. This CDR3 contains 12 residues. The CDR3, as DNA: TGTGCCGGCAGTTTGATGGCGGGGGGGTGGTACTTC. It yields the protein CAGSLMAGGWYF. Full variable domain (remainder filled in from reference TRBV28 and TRBJ2-7): DVKVTQSSRYLVKRTGEKVFLECVQDMDHENMFWYRQDPGLGLRLIYFSYDVKMKEKGDIPEGYSVSREKKERFSLILESASTNQTSMYLCAGSLMAGGWYFGPGTRLTVT.

CDR3 sequence reads: CSATAVGYGYTF. The CDR3 DNA follows: TGCAGTGCCACAGCGGTTGGCTATGGCTACACCTTC. The chain couples TRBV20-1 to TRBJ1-2; D is uncertain. Germline V lookup: CDR1 DFQATT, CDR2 SNEGSKA (reference sequence). The germline V and J ends were trimmed by 6 bases and 4 bases, with 12 bases remaining between them. CDR3 size: 12 residues.

The rearrangement joins TRBV12-3 or TRBV12-4 to TRBJ2-6, with D possibly matching TRBD2 (6 bases). Trimming took 5 bases from V and 2 from J, leaving 10 bases between them. The CDR3 length is 15 residues. Here the CDR3 DNA reads TGTGCCAGCAGTCATGGGGGGACTGGGGCCAACGTCCTGACTTTC. Amino acids: CASSHGGTGANVLTF.

This clonotype was seen once. The rearrangement joins TRBV2 to TRBJ2-1; 9 bases agree with TRBD1. The CDR3 covers 14 residues. Germline V gene sequence: CDR1 SNHLY, CDR2 FYNNEI. The V and J ends lost 6 bases and 4 bases, in that order; junction bases with no gene match: 4. The CDR3 coding sequence is TGTGCCAGCAGGGACAGGGGCGTTTACAATGAGCAGTTCTTC. It is translated as CASRDRGVYNEQFF.

The V gene is TRBV20-1, the J gene TRBJ2-5; D is ambiguous. Trimming stripped 6 bases from V and 4 bases from J, with 9 bases between. The germline V gene has CDR1 DFQATT and CDR2 SNEGSKA (reference sequence). CDR3 length: 11 amino acids. Here the CDR3 reads CSANPRETQYF. CDR3 nucleotides: TGCAGTGCGAATCCAAGAGAGACCCAGTACTTC.

This clonotype was seen a few times. The CDR3 here is CSARPSGGAFYEQYF. CDR3 sequence (DNA): TGCAGTGCTAGACCTAGCGGGGGGGCCTTTTACGAGCAGTACTTC. The gene calls are TRBV20-1 and TRBJ2-5; 12 nucleotides align to TRBD2. Gene TRBJ2-7 matches the end of the DNA better, so the J call may be wrong. There are 15 residues in the CDR3. Germline V gives CDR1 DFQATT, CDR2 SNEGSKA (reference sequence).

The chain uses TRBV6-6 and TRBJ1-5, with TRBD1 matching over 7 bases. The CDR3 has 15 residues. The V and J ends lost 5 bases and 4 bases, in that order; junction bases with no gene match: 8. Germline lookup yields CDR1 MNHNY and CDR2 SVGAGI (reference sequence). DNA of the CDR3: TGTGCCAGCAGTGAGAGACAGGGCAGGAATCAGCCCCAGCATTTT. It specifies CASSERQGRNQPQHF.

The rearrangement links TRBV20-1 to TRBJ1-2, with D unclear. The V gene lost 5 bases and the J gene lost 1 base, with 8 bases spanning the gap. Per the germline V gene, CDR1 is DFQATT and CDR2 is SNEGSKA (reference sequence). There are 12 residues in the CDR3. This chain's CDR3 is CSAPENNYGYTF. The CDR3 region has the DNA TGCAGTGCTCCAGAGAATAACTATGGCTACACCTTC.

V and J are TRBV24-1 and TRBJ2-1; the D is unclear. V was clipped by 4 bases and J by 1 base, with 7 bases between them. This CDR3 has 14 residues. CDR1 and CDR2 (germline): KGHDR, SFDVKD. DNA for the CDR3: TGTGCCACCAGTGAATTTGGGTCCTACAATGAGCAGTTCTTC. It translates to CATSEFGSYNEQFF.

This clonotype was seen just once. The genes are TRBV5-1 and TRBJ2-1, with a possible D match to TRBD2 (6 bases). Germline V gene data show CDR1 as SGHRS and CDR2 as YFSETQ. Deletions cut 0 bases from V and 4 bases from J, with 11 bases between. CDR3 length equals 15 residues. The CDR3 sequence: CASSLVADYYNEQFF. DNA for the CDR3: TGCGCCAGCAGCTTGGTCGCGGACTATTACAATGAGCAGTTCTTC.

The chain combines TRBV4-3 with TRBJ2-3, with 7 bases identical to TRBD1. This CDR3 spans 16 amino acids. V trimming: 4 bases; J trimming: 2 bases; junction bases outside the gene matches: 9. Germline CDR1 and CDR2: LGHNA and YSLEER. Written as DNA, the CDR3 is TGCGCCAGCAGCCGAAAGTCGGACAGGAACACAGATACGCAGTATTTT. This gives the protein CASSRKSDRNTDTQYF.

V gene TRBV27 combines with J gene TRBJ1-2, with TRBD1 matching 10 bases. V lost 4 bases, J lost 5 bases, and 4 bases stayed unmatched. The CDR3 is 14 amino acids. Germline V CDR1 and CDR2: MNHEY, SMNVEV (reference sequence). The CDR3 coding sequence is TGTGCCAGCAGTTCCTCGGGACAGGGGTATGGCTACACCTTC. This encodes CASSSSGQGYGYTF.

About this clonotype itself: A read error may account for a junction end that differs from germline. The rearrangement joins TRBV11-1 to TRBJ2-5, with D hard to call. The J call may be in error: the DNA end matches TRBJ2-7 better. Germline lookup yields CDR1 SGHAT and CDR2 FQDESV (reference sequence). CDR3 length: 11 amino acids. The DNA for the CDR3 is TGTGCCAACAGCTTAAGTAGCGAGCAGTACTTC. Encoded protein: CANSLSSEQYF.

V is TRBV20-1 and J is TRBJ1-5; D possibly corresponds to TRBD1 (5 bases). This CDR3 spans 14 amino acids. Trimming shortened V by 5 bases and J by 2 bases, and 13 bases separated the two germline ends. Germline V gives CDR1 DFQATT, CDR2 SNEGSKA (reference sequence). CDR3 DNA sequence: TGCAGTGCTGGCGGGGGGAACGGCAATCAGCCCCAGCATTTT. Protein: CSAGGGNGNQPQHF.

The chain combines TRBV6-5 with TRBJ2-2; D call uncertain. There are 15 residues in the CDR3. CDR1 is MNHEY, CDR2 SVGAGI, per germline. V shed 6 bases and J shed 6 bases, with 17 bases lying between them. CDR3 coding DNA: TGTGCCAGCAGCCTACAAGTGGGGTTAGCCGGGGAGCTGTTTTTT. It is translated as CASSLQVGLAGELFF.

The chain employs TRBV7-9 and TRBJ2-3; 8 bases are shared with TRBD2. The CDR3 runs to 20 residues. The germline gives CDR1 SEHNR, CDR2 FQNEAQ (reference sequence). Germline trimming cut 5 bases from V and 0 bases from J; bases unmatched to any gene: 19. The CDR3 protein is CASSPGVAGNINPSTDTQYF. The CDR3 region has the DNA TGTGCCAGCAGCCCCGGGGTAGCGGGGAACATCAACCCGAGCACAGATACGCAGTATTTT.

The chain joins TRBV12-3 or TRBV12-4 to TRBJ2-5; 8 bases fit TRBD2. This CDR3 region has 14 residues. V lost 5 bases, J lost 11 bases, and 13 bases stayed unmatched. CDR3 sequence: CASSGGLGHNEQYF. The DNA for the CDR3 is TGTGCCAGCAGTGGGGGACTAGGACACAATGAGCAGTACTTC.

The gene calls are TRBV28 and TRBJ1-6, with unresolved D. The V and J ends lost 6 bases and 12 bases respectively, with 18 bases between them. The CDR3 is 14 residues long. The germline gives CDR1 MDHEN, CDR2 SYDVKM. CDR3: CASSPGSLQLPLHF. The DNA of the CDR3 is TGTGCCAGCAGCCCTGGCTCCTTACAGCTACCCCTCCACTTT.

This clonotype was counted only a few times. This chain joins TRBV10-2 and TRBJ1-2, with a weak D call TRBD1 (5 bases). In germline, CDR1 is WSHSY, CDR2 SAAADI. This CDR3 contains 14 residues. V gave up 6 bases and J gave up 0 bases, with 11 bases separating them. In DNA, the CDR3 is TGCGCCAGCAGGTCCGGGGCTTCTAACTATGGCTACACCTTC. Translation: CASRSGASNYGYTF.

V and J are TRBV20-1 and TRBJ2-7; no firm D call. Germline V CDR1 and CDR2: DFQATT, SNEGSKA (reference sequence). CDR3 length: 14 amino acids. Trimming stripped 5 bases from V and 2 bases from J, with 16 bases between. The DNA for the CDR3 is TGCAGTGCTGCCCGGGCCCAACAACCCTACGAGCAGTACTTC. Translating it yields CSAARAQQPYEQYF.

This chain uses TRBV9 with TRBJ1-6; D is unresolved. The V end lost 7 bases, the J end lost 7 bases, and 15 bases lay between the germline ends. The CDR3 extends over 14 amino acids. Per the germline V gene, CDR1 is SGDLS and CDR2 is YYNGEE. CDR3 sequence reads: CASAKTTGNSPLHF. CDR3 DNA sequence: TGTGCCAGCGCCAAGACTACGGGGAATTCACCCCTCCACTTT.

Comments on this clonotype: This may be a read error, as it is one base from a much larger clone. This chain connects TRBV7-9 to TRBJ2-3; the D is unclear. Looked up from germline, CDR1 is SEHNR and CDR2 is FQNEAQ (reference sequence). This CDR3 has 12 residues. The V end was cut by 5 bases, the J end by 2 bases, with 5 bases between. The CDR3 DNA sequence: TGTGCCAGCAGCATTACCACAGATACGCAGTATTTT. It translates to CASSITTDTQYF.

The chain has TRBV12-3 or TRBV12-4 and TRBJ2-5; unclear D gene. Between the trimmed V and J ends, which lost 4 bases and 5 bases, there was a span of 8 bases. This CDR3 region has 12 residues. The CDR3 protein is CASSSIVETQYF. The CDR3 DNA is TGTGCCAGCAGTTCCATAGTTGAGACCCAGTACTTC.

The chain combines TRBV7-2 with TRBJ1-6; D is unresolved. CDR3 length: 14 amino acids. The germline V gene has CDR1 SGHTA and CDR2 FQGNSA. Trimming left V 2 bases short and J 9 bases short, with 11 bases between. Here the CDR3 DNA reads TGTGCCAGCAGCTTATATCGGGAAACTTCACCCCTCCACTTT. Translation gives CASSLYRETSPLHF.

The rearrangement links TRBV7-9 to TRBJ2-1; 9 nucleotides align to TRBD1. The V and J ends lost 4 bases and 8 bases, in that order; junction bases with no gene match: 15. The CDR3 covers 17 residues. CDR1 is SEHNR, CDR2 FQNEAQ, per germline (reference sequence). CDR3: CASSSGGGDRALYEQFF. The DNA of the CDR3 is TGTGCCAGCAGCTCTGGAGGAGGGGACAGGGCCCTCTATGAGCAGTTCTTC.

This clonotype was seen repeatedly, ten times or more. The chain carries TRBV6-2 or TRBV6-3 and TRBJ2-3; D is undetermined. CDR1 and CDR2 from the germline V gene are MNHEY and SVGEGT. V lost 6 bases to trimming and J lost 6 bases, with 10 bases between them. The CDR3 is 12 amino acids. The CDR3 region is CASSSYEDTQYF. The CDR3 DNA follows: TGTGCCAGCAGCTCATACGAGGATACGCAGTATTTT.

The V gene is TRBV5-1, the J gene TRBJ2-7; D unclear. The germline V gene encodes CDR1 SGHRS and CDR2 YFSETQ. Trimming stripped 0 bases from V and 7 bases from J, with 11 bases between. This CDR3 is 13 amino acids long. The CDR3 here is CASSLEGYNEQYF. DNA of the CDR3: TGCGCCAGCAGCTTGGAAGGGTACAATGAGCAGTACTTC.

The chain has TRBV7-9 and TRBJ2-5; either TRBD1 or TRBD2 may fit D (5 bases each). The CDR3 sequence is 12 residues long. V was cut by 6 bases and J by 4 bases, with 9 bases left in between. Germline CDR1 is SEHNR and CDR2 is FQNEAQ (reference sequence). CDR3 amino acids: CASRGVVETQYF. The CDR3 DNA is TGTGCCAGCAGGGGGGTCGTAGAGACCCAGTACTTC.